The clone carrying this TCR beta chain was counted at least ten times. This entry is derived from a study of identical twins. TCRdb processed the 5' RACE reads anew with MiXCR; each CDR3 protein has one entry. The repertoire holds more than 250,000 distinct CDR3 sequences, 6.5% to 9.5% seen once, with approximately 2% in the top ten. Unmatched junction bases numbered 2, after V lost 4 bases and J lost 5 bases. The CDR3 runs to 14 residues. In germline, CDR1 is SNHLY, CDR2 FYNNEI. The sample also formed part of further work on yellow fever vaccine responses in identical twins.

The chain joins TRBV2 to TRBJ2-3; the match to TRBD2 covers 11 bases. The sample taken for sequencing was memory (CD45RO+) T cells sorted from blood. This clonotype originated in a woman aged 18 to 35 in good health. This CDR3 reads CASSVTSGRDTQYF. DNA of the CDR3: TGTGCCAGCAGTGTAACTAGCGGGAGAGATACGCAGTATTTT.